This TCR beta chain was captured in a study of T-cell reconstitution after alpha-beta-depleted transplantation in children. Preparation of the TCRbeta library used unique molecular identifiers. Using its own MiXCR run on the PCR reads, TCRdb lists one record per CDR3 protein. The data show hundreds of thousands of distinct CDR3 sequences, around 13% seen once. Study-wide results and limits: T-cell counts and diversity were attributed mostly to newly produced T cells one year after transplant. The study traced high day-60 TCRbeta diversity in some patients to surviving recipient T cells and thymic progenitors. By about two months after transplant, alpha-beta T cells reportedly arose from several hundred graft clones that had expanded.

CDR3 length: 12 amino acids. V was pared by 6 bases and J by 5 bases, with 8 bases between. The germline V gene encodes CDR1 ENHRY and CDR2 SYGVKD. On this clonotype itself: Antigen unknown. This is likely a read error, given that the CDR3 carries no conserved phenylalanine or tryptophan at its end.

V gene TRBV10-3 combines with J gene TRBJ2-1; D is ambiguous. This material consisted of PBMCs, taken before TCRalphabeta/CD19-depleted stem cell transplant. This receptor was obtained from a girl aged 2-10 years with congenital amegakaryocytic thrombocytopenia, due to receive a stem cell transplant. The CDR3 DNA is TGTGCCATCAGGGGTTCAGACAATGAGCAGTTCTGC. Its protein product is CAIRGSDNEQFC.